Listed here are 28 T cell receptor beta chains from one sample, sequenced in a study of T cells in Graves' hyperthyroidism and ophthalmopathy. Amplification yielded TCR beta CDR3 regions, with RNA transcripts as the source. An initial round of RT-PCR targeting the TCR CDR3 relied on the HTBI primer set. Via MiXCR, TCRdb re-called the multiplex PCR reads, giving one row per CDR3 protein. Of around 760,000 distinct CDR3 sequences detected, roughly a third appear once; the ten largest clones hold around 30%. The material sequenced was blood. These receptors were obtained from a woman in her 40s with Graves' hyperthyroidism.

The CDR3 DNA reads as TGCAGTGCTAGAGTAGTAGTGGGGAAAGAGACCCAGTACTTC. Translation: CSARVVVGKETQYF. The V call is TRBV20-1, the J call TRBJ2-5; D unresolved. With 1 base removed from V and 3 bases from J, the gap between germline ends came to 12 bases. Germline lookup yields CDR1 DFQATT and CDR2 SNEGSKA (reference sequence). The CDR3 spans 14 residues.

This sequence joins TRBV29-1 and TRBJ2-5, with 11 bases fitting TRBD2. Per the germline V gene, CDR1 is SQVTM and CDR2 is ANQGSEA. J was trimmed by 5 bases and V by 1 base; bases with no gene match: 9. The length of the CDR3 is 16 residues. CDR3 sequence reads: CSVEVQLTSGAETQYF. CDR3 bases: TGCAGCGTTGAAGTCCAACTGACTAGCGGGGCTGAGACCCAGTACTTC.

This clonotype has a count of ten or more. The V and J genes are TRBV12-3 or TRBV12-4 and TRBJ1-1; D ambiguous. Between the trimmed V and J ends, which lost 4 bases and 3 bases, there was a span of 12 bases. The CDR3 has 14 amino acids. CDR3 loop: CASSSTRIDTEAFF. The CDR3 DNA follows: TGTGCCAGCAGTTCCACCCGTATTGACACTGAAGCTTTCTTT.

This clonotype was observed a few times. The chain recombines TRBV7-9 with TRBJ1-3; 8 bases match TRBD1. The CDR3 has 20 residues. CDR1 SEHNR and CDR2 FQNEAQ come from the germline V gene (reference sequence). V was clipped by 2 bases and J by 1 base; unmatched bases: 16. The CDR3 here is CASSLRGGQVGVQSGNTIYF. CDR3 in DNA: TGTGCCAGCAGCTTAAGGGGGGGACAGGTCGGGGTACAATCTGGAAACACCATATATTTT.

This clonotype was seen many times. The chain uses TRBV20-1 and TRBJ1-1; no clear D gene. This CDR3 has 11 residues. V lost 6 bases, J lost 3 bases, and 8 bases lay in between. Germline CDR1 reads DFQATT; CDR2 reads SNEGSKA (reference sequence). The chain's CDR3 is CSAKRYTEAFF. The CDR3 nucleotides read TGCAGTGCGAAGAGGTACACTGAAGCTTTCTTT.

This clonotype occurred a few times. J is TRBJ1-1 and V is TRBV6-2 or TRBV6-3; D not resolved. From germline, CDR1 is MNHEY and CDR2 SVGEGT. V lost 5 bases, J lost 7 bases, and 8 bases lay in between. The CDR3 runs 11 residues. The CDR3 DNA reads TGTGCCAGCAGTACGGCTGGTGAAGCTTTCTTT. This codes for CASSTAGEAFF.

This clonotype has more than one count but fewer than ten. J is TRBJ1-4 and V is TRBV19, with no clear D. From germline, CDR1 is LNHDA and CDR2 SQIVND (reference sequence). The length of the CDR3 is 15 residues. V was shortened by 5 bases and J by 0 bases, with 10 bases between the two germline ends. For the CDR3, the DNA is TGTGCCAGTAGTGCAAGGACTTCAACTAATGAAAAACTGTTTTTT. Residues: CASSARTSTNEKLFF.

The chain carries TRBV20-1 and TRBJ2-5; maybe TRBD1 (6 bases). The CDR3 totals 15 residues. Germline V gives CDR1 DFQATT, CDR2 SNEGSKA (reference sequence). V was cut by 0 bases and J by 2 bases, with 13 bases left in between. CDR3 nucleotide sequence: TGCAGTGCTAGAGATTTAAGAACAGGGCAAGAGACCCAGTACTTC. Amino acids: CSARDLRTGQETQYF.

This clonotype was counted a few times. This rearrangement joins TRBV7-2 to TRBJ2-5; D might be TRBD1 or TRBD2, each matching 6 bases. Trimming cost V 7 bases and J 4 bases, with 10 bases left between them. Germline V CDR1 and CDR2: SGHTA, FQGNSA. The CDR3 loop spans 12 amino acids. CDR3 coding DNA: TGTGCCAGCACCCCGGGGGCAGAGACCCAGTACTTC. This encodes CASTPGAETQYF.

This clonotype was detected a few times. V and J are TRBV2 and TRBJ2-5, with 9 nucleotides matching TRBD2. The junction had 11 bases not matched to a gene; V was cut back by 6 bases and J by 3 bases. CDR3 size: 16 residues. The germline gives CDR1 SNHLY, CDR2 FYNNEI. CDR3 DNA sequence: TGTGCCAGCAGAGCTGCTAGCGGGGACGGCAAAGAGACCCAGTACTTC. Residues: CASRAASGDGKETQYF.

The chain recombines TRBV12-3 or TRBV12-4 with TRBJ1-4; 7 nucleotides line up with TRBD1. V was pared by 5 bases and J by 4 bases, with 4 bases of the junction left unmatched. This CDR3 spans 14 amino acids. The CDR3 nucleotides read TGTGCCAGCAGTATCGGGACAGTTAATGAAAAACTGTTTTTT. Its translation: CASSIGTVNEKLFF.

In its sample, this clonotype was seen many times. This rearrangement joins TRBV7-8 to TRBJ2-7; no clear D. In germline, CDR1 is SGHVS, CDR2 FQNEAQ. The V gene lost 2 bases and the J gene lost 2 bases, with 10 bases spanning the gap. The CDR3 is 14 amino acids. Here the CDR3 DNA reads TGTGCCAGCAGCTTACCGGGCTTGCCCTACGAGCAGTACTTC. It specifies CASSLPGLPYEQYF.

This clonotype was counted at least ten times. The CDR3 reads CSVEGTAHEQYF. The DNA for the CDR3 is TGCAGCGTTGAGGGGACCGCTCACGAGCAGTACTTC. This sequence joins TRBV29-1 and TRBJ2-7; either TRBD1 or TRBD2 may supply D (5 bases each). The CDR3 consists of 12 residues. Germline lookup yields CDR1 SQVTM and CDR2 ANQGSEA. V shed 3 bases and J shed 5 bases, with 11 bases lying between them.

This chain joins TRBV19 and TRBJ1-1, with D unresolved. This CDR3 has 16 residues. V was shortened by 7 bases and J by 1 base, with 19 bases between the two germline ends. Germline CDR1 is LNHDA and CDR2 is SQIVND (reference sequence). The DNA of the CDR3 is TGTGCCAGTACCGACCCCCTCAGTCGGAGGAACACTGAAGCTTTCTTT. Protein sequence: CASTDPLSRRNTEAFF.

The chain employs TRBV7-9 and TRBJ1-5, with 7 bases fitting TRBD1. From germline, CDR1 is SEHNR and CDR2 FQNEAQ (reference sequence). This CDR3 is 13 amino acids long. The ends lost 5 bases at V and 6 bases at J; junction bases unmatched: 4. CDR3 amino acids: CASSGPGGQPQHF. CDR3 nucleotide sequence: TGTGCCAGCAGCGGGCCAGGGGGTCAGCCCCAGCATTTT. The full variable domain, its missing parts supplied by reference TRBV7-9 and TRBJ1-5, is DTGVSQNPRHKITKRGQNVTFRCDPISEHNRLYWYRQTLGQGPEFLTYFQNEAQLEKSRLLSDRFSAERPKGSFSTLEIQRTEQGDSAMYLCASSGPGGQPQHFGDGTRLSIL.

This clonotype showed up just a few times. The chain links TRBV29-1 to TRBJ1-1; a possible D gene is TRBD1 (6 bases). There are 15 residues in the CDR3. Germline V CDR1 and CDR2: SQVTM, ANQGSEA. V lost 7 bases, J lost 10 bases, and 28 bases lay in between. The CDR3 loop reads CSAEGGEGRKGGAFF. CDR3 nucleotide sequence: TGCAGCGCGGAGGGGGGGGAGGGGAGAAAGGGGGGAGCTTTCTTT.

CDR3 loop: CSARNPSGTYNEQFF. The CDR3 nucleotides are TGCAGTGCTAGAAATCCTAGCGGGACCTACAATGAGCAGTTCTTC. The chain recombines TRBV20-1 with TRBJ2-1; 9 bases align to TRBD2. J lost 2 bases, V lost 2 bases, and 4 bases had no gene match. CDR1 and CDR2 from the germline V gene are DFQATT and SNEGSKA (reference sequence). The CDR3 is made up of 15 amino acids.

The chain carries TRBV7-2 and TRBJ1-5, with 7 bases fitting TRBD1. Germline values: CDR1 SGHTA, CDR2 FQGNSA. The length of the CDR3 is 15 residues. The junction had 7 bases not matched to a gene; V was cut back by 3 bases and J by 5 bases. The CDR3 bases are TGTGCCAGCAGCTTTGAACAGGGGTTTTATCAGCCCCAGCATTTT. Protein sequence: CASSFEQGFYQPQHF.

The rearrangement joins TRBV7-6 to TRBJ2-1; D perhaps matches TRBD2 (6 bases). V lost 3 bases, J lost 1 base, and 19 bases lay in between. Germline CDR1 and CDR2: SGHVS and FNYEAQ. CDR3 size: 18 residues. The CDR3: CASSLWGGVAQSYNEQFF. The DNA of the CDR3 is TGTGCCAGCAGCTTGTGGGGCGGGGTAGCCCAATCCTACAATGAGCAGTTCTTC.

This clonotype appeared many times. The V and J genes are TRBV19 and TRBJ2-2; D is ambiguous. The CDR3 extends over 11 amino acids. From germline, CDR1 is LNHDA and CDR2 SQIVND (reference sequence). Written as DNA, the CDR3 is TGTGCAACCGGAGACACCGGGGAGCTGTTTTTT. The encoded protein is CATGDTGELFF. The full variable domain, its missing parts supplied by reference TRBV19 and TRBJ2-2, is DGGITQSPKYLFRKEGQNVTLSCEQNLNHDAMYWYRQDPGQGLRLIYYSQIVNDFQKGDIAEGYSVSREKKESFPLTVTSAQKNPTAFYLCATGDTGELFFGEGSRLTVL.

This clonotype was recorded a few times. V gene TRBV9 combines with J gene TRBJ2-2; TRBD2 agrees at 8 bases. V dropped 7 bases and J dropped 5; count of bases not matched to a gene: 10. The CDR3 is 15 amino acids. Germline CDR1 SGDLS, CDR2 YYNGEE. DNA for the CDR3: TGTGCCAGCTCGAAGCGGGAGTTAGATACCGGGGAGCTGTTTTTT. Translating gives CASSKRELDTGELFF.

This clonotype was seen just once. The limits of the CDR3 on the DNA are not certain, so only TCRdb's listed CDR3 is given. The chain joins TRBV10-2 to TRBJ1-1. Germline CDR1 WSHSY, CDR2 SAAADI. The length of the CDR3 is 16 amino acids, counting both ends. The CDR3 is CASSSSRTVMNTEAFF.

This rearrangement joins TRBV7-9 to TRBJ2-7; D not certain. This CDR3 region has 13 residues. Germline CDR1 SEHNR, CDR2 FQNEAQ (reference sequence). The V gene lost 7 bases and the J gene lost 1 base, with 11 bases spanning the gap. The CDR3: CASTTEESYEQYF. Written as DNA, the CDR3 is TGTGCCAGCACCACCGAGGAGTCCTACGAGCAGTACTTC.

On this clonotype itself: A much more abundant neighbour one base away suggests this may be a read error. The rearrangement links TRBV7-2 to TRBJ1-1; no reliable D call. The V end lost 2 bases, the J end lost 10 bases, and 11 bases lay between the germline ends. Germline V gene lookup returns CDR1 SGHTA and CDR2 FQGNSA. The CDR3 spans 12 residues. The CDR3 nucleotides are TGTGCCAGCAGCTTATCGGAGCCTGGAGCTTTCTTT. Protein sequence: CASSLSEPGAFF.

J is TRBJ2-7 and V is TRBV24-1; the match to TRBD1 covers 7 bases. The germline CDR1 and CDR2 sequences are KGHDR and SFDVKD. The CDR3 extends over 14 amino acids. CDR3 DNA sequence: TGTGCTACGGGCGACGCGAGACAGGGCTACGAGCAGTACTTC. It specifies CATGDARQGYEQYF.

This clonotype was recorded at least ten times. The chain joins TRBV29-1 to TRBJ2-7; tentatively, D is TRBD1 (5 bases). The CDR3 spans 13 residues. Germline CDR1 is SQVTM and CDR2 is ANQGSEA. The germline V and J ends were trimmed by 4 bases and 4 bases, with 14 bases remaining between them. The CDR3 protein is CSVVMGPSYEQYF. CDR3 DNA sequence: TGCAGCGTTGTGATGGGGCCCTCGTACGAGCAGTACTTC.

The chain couples TRBV12-3 or TRBV12-4 to TRBJ1-1; the D gene is possibly TRBD1 (6 bases). Trimming left V 6 bases short and J 5 bases short, with 19 bases between. This CDR3 comprises 15 residues. The CDR3 DNA sequence: TGTGCCAGCAGCCGAATGACAGGCAGGTATACTGAAGCTTTCTTT. Translated, it gives CASSRMTGRYTEAFF.

This clonotype appeared many times. This rearrangement joins TRBV19 to TRBJ1-5; 9 bases are a match to TRBD1. With 4 bases clipped from V and 6 bases from J, the junction kept 13 bases outside the gene matches. CDR3 length: 17 residues. The germline gives CDR1 LNHDA, CDR2 SQIVND (reference sequence). CDR3 in DNA: TGTGCCAGTAGTACTCGTCCCGGGACAGGGTGGGCTCAGCCCCAGCATTTT. Its translation is CASSTRPGTGWAQPQHF.